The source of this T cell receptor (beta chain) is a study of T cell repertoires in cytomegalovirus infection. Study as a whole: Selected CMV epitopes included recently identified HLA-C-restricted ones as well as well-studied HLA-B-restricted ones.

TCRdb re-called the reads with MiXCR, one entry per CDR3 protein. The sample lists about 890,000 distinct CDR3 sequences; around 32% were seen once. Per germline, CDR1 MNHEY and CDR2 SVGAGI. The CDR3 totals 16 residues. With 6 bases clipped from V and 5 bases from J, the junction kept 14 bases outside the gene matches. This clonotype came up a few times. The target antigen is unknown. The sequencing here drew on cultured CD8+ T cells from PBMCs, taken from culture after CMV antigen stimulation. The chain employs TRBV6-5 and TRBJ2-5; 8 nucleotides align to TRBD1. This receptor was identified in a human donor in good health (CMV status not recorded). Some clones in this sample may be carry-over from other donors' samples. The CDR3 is CASSRIRTGQGETQYF. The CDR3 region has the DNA TGTGCCAGCAGCCGTATTAGGACAGGGCAGGGGGAGACCCAGTACTTC.